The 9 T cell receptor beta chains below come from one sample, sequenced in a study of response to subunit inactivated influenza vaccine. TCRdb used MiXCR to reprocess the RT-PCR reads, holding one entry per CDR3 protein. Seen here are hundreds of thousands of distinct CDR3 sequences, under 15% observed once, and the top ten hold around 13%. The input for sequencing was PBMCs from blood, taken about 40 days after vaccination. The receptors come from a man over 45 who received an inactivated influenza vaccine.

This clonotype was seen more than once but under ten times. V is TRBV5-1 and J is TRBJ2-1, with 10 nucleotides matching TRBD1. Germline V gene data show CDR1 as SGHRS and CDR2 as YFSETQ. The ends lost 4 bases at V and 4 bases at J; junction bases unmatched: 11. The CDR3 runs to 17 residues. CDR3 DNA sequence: TGCGCCAGCAGCCGTCCCGGGACAGGGGTTGGTTACAATGAGCAGTTCTTC. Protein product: CASSRPGTGVGYNEQFF.

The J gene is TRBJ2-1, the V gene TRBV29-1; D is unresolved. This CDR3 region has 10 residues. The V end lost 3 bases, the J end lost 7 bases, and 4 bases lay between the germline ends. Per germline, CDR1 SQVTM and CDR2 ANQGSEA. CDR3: CSVDGNEQFF. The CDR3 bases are TGCAGCGTTGATGGTAATGAGCAGTTCTTC.

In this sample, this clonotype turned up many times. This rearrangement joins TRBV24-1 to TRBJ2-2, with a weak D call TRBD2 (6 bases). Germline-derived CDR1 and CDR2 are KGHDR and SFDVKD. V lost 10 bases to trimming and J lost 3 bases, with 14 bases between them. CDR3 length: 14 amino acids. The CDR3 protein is CATQATGDTGELFF. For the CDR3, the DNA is TGTGCCACGCAGGCCACGGGGGACACCGGGGAGCTGTTTTTT.

CDR3 sequence reads: CASSLSKSSYNEQFF. The CDR3 nucleotides are TGCGCCAGCAGCTTGTCTAAGTCCTCCTACAATGAGCAGTTCTTC. V is TRBV5-1 and J is TRBJ2-1; D is unclear. This CDR3 is 15 amino acids long. Germline V gene lookup returns CDR1 SGHRS and CDR2 YFSETQ. Trimming cost V 1 base and J 0 bases, with 8 bases left between them.

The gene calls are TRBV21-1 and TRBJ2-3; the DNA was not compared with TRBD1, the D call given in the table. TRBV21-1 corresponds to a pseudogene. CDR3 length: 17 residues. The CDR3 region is CASSSDRGEFGTDTQYF. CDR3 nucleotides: TGTGCCAGCAGCTCCGACAGGGGGGAGTTCGGCACAGATACGCAGTATTTT.

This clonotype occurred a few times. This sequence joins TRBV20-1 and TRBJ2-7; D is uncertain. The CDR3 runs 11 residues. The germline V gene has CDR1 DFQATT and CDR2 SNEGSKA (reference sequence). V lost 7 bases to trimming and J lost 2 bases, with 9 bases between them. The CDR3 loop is CSVTDPYEQYF. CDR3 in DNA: TGCAGTGTCACAGACCCCTACGAGCAGTACTTC.

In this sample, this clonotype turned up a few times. The DNA for the CDR3 is TGTGCCAGCAGCTTAGCCCTGACAGGAAGGGGCTACACCTTC. Protein product: CASSLALTGRGYTF. The chain has TRBV7-8 and TRBJ1-2, with D possibly TRBD1 on 6 matching bases. The CDR3 has 14 residues. V lost 0 bases and J lost 8, with 13 bases in between. Per the germline V gene, CDR1 is SGHVS and CDR2 is FQNEAQ.

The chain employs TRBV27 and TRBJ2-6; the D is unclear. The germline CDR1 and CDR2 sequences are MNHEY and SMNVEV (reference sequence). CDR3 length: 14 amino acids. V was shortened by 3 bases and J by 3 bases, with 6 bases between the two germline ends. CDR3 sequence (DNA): TGTGCCAGCAGTTTGCTGGGTGGGGCCAACGTCCTGACTTTC. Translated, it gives CASSLLGGANVLTF.

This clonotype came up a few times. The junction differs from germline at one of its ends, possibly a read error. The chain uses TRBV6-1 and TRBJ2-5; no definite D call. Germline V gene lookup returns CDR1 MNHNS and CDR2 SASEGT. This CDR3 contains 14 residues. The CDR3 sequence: CSSSEFSLQETQYF. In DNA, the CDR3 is TGTTCCAGCAGTGAATTCTCTTTACAAGAGACCCAGTACTTC.